The next 5 T cell receptor beta chains were all read from a single sample in a study of blood T cell repertoires in COVID-19. This table comes from immunoSEQ multiplex PCR, and its TCRdb copy is limited to in-frame clones, with some not included. The table has about 440,000 clones, about 91% seen once. Sequencing was performed on peripheral blood. Receptors were obtained from a woman between 50 and 59 years old with COVID-19, enrolled during active disease.

Written as DNA, the CDR3 is TGTGCCAGCTCACCGTCAGCTAACTATGGCTACACCTTC. Protein product: CASSPSANYGYTF. The chain links TRBV18 to TRBJ1-2; D remains unclear. Trimming shortened V by 3 bases and J by 0 bases, and 5 bases separated the two germline ends. Per the germline V gene, CDR1 is KGHSH and CDR2 is LQKENI. The CDR3 is 13 amino acids. Using reference TRBV18 and TRBJ1-2 for the parts outside the CDR3, the full variable domain is NAGVMQNPRHLVRRRGQEARLRCSPMKGHSHVYWYRQLPEEGLKFMVYLQKENIIDESGMPKERFSAEFPKEGPSILRIQQVVRGDSAAYFCASSPSANYGYTFGSGTRLTVV.

This chain uses TRBV29-1 with TRBJ1-2, with D possibly being TRBD1 (6 bases). V was pared by 1 base and J by 4 bases, with 13 bases between. This CDR3 has 14 residues. Germline V lookup: CDR1 SQVTM, CDR2 ANQGSEA. The CDR3: CSVEATPTGYGYTF. CDR3 in DNA: TGCAGCGTTGAAGCGACCCCGACAGGCTATGGCTACACCTTC.

This clone was counted a single time. The rearrangement uses TRBV6-5 and TRBJ1-4; D not certain. Per germline, CDR1 MNHEY and CDR2 SVGAGI. This CDR3 comprises 12 residues. V was shortened by 7 bases and J by 8 bases, with 11 bases between the two germline ends. The CDR3 protein is CASKAAGEKLFF. CDR3 bases: TGTGCCAGCAAAGCGGCCGGAGAAAAACTGTTTTTT.

This chain joins TRBV5-1 and TRBJ2-7; the match to TRBD2 covers 10 bases. V dropped 1 base and J dropped 3; count of bases not matched to a gene: 13. Germline V gene data show CDR1 as SGHRS and CDR2 as YFSETQ. The CDR3 length is 18 residues. The CDR3 spells CASSLRSAPSGGLYEQYF. The CDR3, as DNA: TGCGCCAGCAGCTTGCGTTCCGCCCCTAGCGGGGGCCTCTACGAGCAGTACTTC.

As for this clone: The sample has other DNA sequences that encode this CDR3 too. The gene calls are TRBV5-4 and TRBJ1-2; 8 bases map to TRBD1. Germline V lookup: CDR1 SGHNT, CDR2 YYREEE (reference sequence). The CDR3 covers 15 residues. V trimming: 4 bases; J trimming: 0 bases; junction bases outside the gene matches: 5. The CDR3 loop reads CASSPGQGANYGYTF. The CDR3 nucleotides are TGTGCCAGCAGCCCTGGACAGGGAGCTAACTATGGCTACACCTTC.